These T cell receptor beta chains were read from a single sample in a study of shared clonotypes between healthy human individuals. Method: immunoSEQ multiplex PCR; TCRdb's copy keeps in-frame clones and lacks some. This table holds millions of clones, about 95% found once. The sample consisted of naive CD8+ T cells sorted from blood. Receptors were obtained from a man between 18 and 35 years old in good health. CDR3s include the opening cysteine and the closing phenylalanine or tryptophan. D genes are given only for firm matches.

>-|TRBV28|TRBJ2-1
CASRTGYEQFF
>-|TRBV2|TRBJ2-5
CASSGAGEETQYF
>-|TRBV12-1|TRBJ2-1
CASSFGGGAYNEQFF
>-|TRBV6-6|TRBJ1-5
CASISTGPLQHF
>-|TRBV7-7|TRBJ2-3
CASSLKGAPTDTQYF
>-|TRBV7-8|TRBJ1-4
CASGGAGFVEKLFF
>-|TRBV4-1|TRBJ1-6
CASSQARSYNSPLHF
>-|TRBV4-3|TRBJ2-2
CASSSSAGGFEGTGELFF
>-|TRBV11-2|TRBJ2-3
CASSPWTETDTQYF
>-|TRBV9|TRBJ2-5
CASSLSERGAWETQYF
>-|TRBV19|TRBJ2-7
CASSVIPLQETYEQYF
>-|TRBV14|TRBJ2-7
CASSPTLGEQYF
>-|TRBV7-8|TRBJ1-2
CASSLLGGGYHYGYTF
>-|TRBV7-9|TRBJ1-3
CASSPPLSGNTIYF
>TRBD1|TRBV11-2|TRBJ2-7
CASSWGTGTYEQYF
>TRBD1|TRBV27|TRBJ2-7
CASSFGGTGGLEQYF
>-|TRBV9|TRBJ2-1
CASSATGLFGHEQFF
>-|TRBV6-1|TRBJ1-2
CASTTGPPYGYTF
>-|TRBV7-6|TRBJ2-1
CASSLGEHYNEQFF
>-|TRBV25-1|TRBJ2-1
CASSEYNAGDEQFF
>-|TRBV10-3|TRBJ2-1
CAVGPGPEFDEQFF
>TRBD1|TRBV30|TRBJ2-3
CAWSAPRDRGEDTQYF
>-|TRBV2|TRBJ1-5
CASSTGPPSNQPQHF
>-|TRBV19|TRBJ2-1
CASRDSVNEQFF
>-|TRBV11-2|TRBJ2-1
CASSFLRDEQFF
>TRBD1|TRBV30|TRBJ1-2
CAWSLGQENYGYTF
>-|TRBV7-2|TRBJ2-2
CASSLYVTEMNTGELFF
>-|TRBV7-9|TRBJ1-3
CASSRQDSGNTIYF
>TRBD2|TRBV7-9|TRBJ2-2
CASLGASGSPGELFF
>TRBD2|TRBV6-1|TRBJ2-7
CASSEIAGILYEQYF
>TRBD1|TRBV29-1|TRBJ2-2
CSVEGWDRVGTGELFF
>TRBD1|TRBV5-6|TRBJ1-1
CASSFRGGNTEAFF